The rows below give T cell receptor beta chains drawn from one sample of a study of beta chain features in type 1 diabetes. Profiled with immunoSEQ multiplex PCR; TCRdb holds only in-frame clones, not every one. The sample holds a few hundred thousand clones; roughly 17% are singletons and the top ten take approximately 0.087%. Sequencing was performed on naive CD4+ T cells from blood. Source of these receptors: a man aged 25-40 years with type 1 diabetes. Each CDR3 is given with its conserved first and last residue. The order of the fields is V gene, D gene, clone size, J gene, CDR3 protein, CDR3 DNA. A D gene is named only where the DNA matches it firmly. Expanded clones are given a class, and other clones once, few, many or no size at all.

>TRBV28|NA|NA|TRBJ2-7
CASSSPTVFHEQYF
TGTGCCAGCAGTTCCCCGACAGTTTTCCACGAGCAGTACTTC
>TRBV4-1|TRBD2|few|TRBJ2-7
CASSQGAGGISYEQYF
TGCGCCAGCAGCCAAGGAGCGGGAGGGATCTCCTACGAGCAGTACTTC
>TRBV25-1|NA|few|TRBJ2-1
CASSESPRASYNEQFF
TGTGCCAGCAGTGAATCACCGAGGGCTTCCTACAATGAGCAGTTCTTC
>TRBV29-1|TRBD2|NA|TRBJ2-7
CSVKTTGTSESVQYF
TGCAGCGTCAAAACTACCGGGACTAGTGAAAGTGTGCAGTACTTC
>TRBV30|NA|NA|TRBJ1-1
CASSRGHTEAFF
TGTGCCAGCTCCAGGGGCCACACTGAAGCTTTCTTT
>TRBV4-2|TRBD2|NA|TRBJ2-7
CASSRSGSGYEQYF
TGTGCCAGCAGCCGAAGCGGGAGCGGTTACGAGCAGTACTTC
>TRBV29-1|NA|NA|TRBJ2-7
CSVAVQSYEQYF
TGCAGCGTTGCCGTCCAGAGCTACGAGCAGTACTTC
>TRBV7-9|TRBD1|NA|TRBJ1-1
CASSFADRGRAFF
TGTGCCAGCAGCTTCGCCGACAGGGGACGAGCTTTCTTT
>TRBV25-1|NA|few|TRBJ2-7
CASSEPPLEKQYF
TGTGCCAGCAGTGAACCCCCTCTAGAGAAGCAGTACTTC
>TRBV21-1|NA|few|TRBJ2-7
CASSTQEPGRYEQYF
TGTGCCAGCAGCACTCAGGAGCCCGGGCGCTACGAGCAGTACTTC
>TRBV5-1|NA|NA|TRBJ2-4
CASSDFPRGKNIQYF
TGCGCCAGCAGCGACTTTCCTCGGGGGAAAAACATTCAGTACTTC
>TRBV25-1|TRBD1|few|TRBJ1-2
CASSAFVRWQGEGYTF
TGTGCCAGCAGTGCCTTCGTTAGATGGCAGGGGGAAGGCTACACCTTC
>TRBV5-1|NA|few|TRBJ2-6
CASSSDGAGANVLTF
TGCGCCAGCAGCTCAGATGGGGCTGGGGCCAACGTCCTGACTTTC
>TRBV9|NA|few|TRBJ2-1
CASSVGPHNEQFF
TGTGCCAGCAGCGTAGGTCCCCACAATGAGCAGTTCTTC
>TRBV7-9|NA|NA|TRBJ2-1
CASSLSKLASDNEQFF
TGTGCCAGCAGCTTATCTAAACTAGCATCCGACAATGAGCAGTTCTTC
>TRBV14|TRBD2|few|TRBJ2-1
CASSHASGGYNEQFF
TGTGCCAGCAGCCATGCTAGCGGAGGGTACAATGAGCAGTTCTTC
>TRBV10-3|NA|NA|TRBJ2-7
CAISESRSETYEQYF
TGTGCCATCAGTGAGTCCCGATCAGAAACCTACGAGCAGTACTTC
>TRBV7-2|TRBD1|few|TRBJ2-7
CASSSQTGPREQYF
TGTGCCAGCAGCTCACAGACAGGGCCTCGCGAGCAGTACTTC
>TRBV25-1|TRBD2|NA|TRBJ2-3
CASSELAGGPGGTDTQYF
TGTGCCAGCAGTGAACTAGCGGGAGGGCCGGGGGGCACAGATACGCAGTATTTT
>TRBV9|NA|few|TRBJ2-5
CASSVGPSTETQYF
TGTGCCAGCAGCGTAGGGCCCAGCACAGAGACCCAGTACTTC
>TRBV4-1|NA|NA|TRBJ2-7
CASSQETRLAYEQYF
TGCGCCAGCAGCCAAGAAACTAGATTGGCCTACGAGCAGTACTTC
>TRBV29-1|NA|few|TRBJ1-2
CSVASRGYGYTF
TGCAGCGTTGCTTCTAGGGGGTATGGCTACACCTTC
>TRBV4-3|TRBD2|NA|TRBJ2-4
CASGTSGSKNIQYF
TGCGCCAGCGGAACTAGCGGATCCAAAAACATTCAGTACTTC
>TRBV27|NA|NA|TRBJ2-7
CASQMTGFGYEQYF
TGTGCCAGCCAAATGACCGGGTTCGGCTACGAGCAGTACTTC
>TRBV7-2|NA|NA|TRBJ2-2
CASSMGRGETGELFF
TGTGCCAGCAGCATGGGCCGCGGCGAGACCGGGGAGCTGTTTTTT
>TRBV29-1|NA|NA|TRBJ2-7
CSVERGIDEQYF
TGCAGCGTTGAACGGGGGATCGACGAGCAGTACTTC
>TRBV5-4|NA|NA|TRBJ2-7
CASSPPGNKQYF
TGTGCCAGCAGCCCGCCAGGTAACAAGCAGTACTTC
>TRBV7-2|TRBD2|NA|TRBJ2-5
CASTGTSGRETQYF
TGTGCCAGCACCGGGACTAGCGGGAGGGAGACCCAGTACTTC
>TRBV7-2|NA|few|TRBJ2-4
CASKGGISKNIQYF
TGTGCCAGCAAGGGCGGGATTTCCAAAAACATTCAGTACTTC
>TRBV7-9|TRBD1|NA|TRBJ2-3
CAIGQGATDTQYF
TGTGCCATAGGACAGGGTGCGACAGATACGCAGTATTTT
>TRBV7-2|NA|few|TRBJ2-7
CASSLARQVYEQYF
TGTGCCAGCAGCTTAGCGCGACAGGTTTACGAGCAGTACTTC
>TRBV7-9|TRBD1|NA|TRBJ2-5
CASSLQRTGQETQYF
TGTGCCAGCAGCTTACAAAGGACAGGACAAGAGACCCAGTACTTC
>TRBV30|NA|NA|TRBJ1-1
CAWSGGDPSLGAFF
TGTGCCTGGAGTGGGGGGGACCCAAGCCTTGGCGCTTTCTTT
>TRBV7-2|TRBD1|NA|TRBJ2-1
CASSLDRGKYNEQFF
TGTGCCAGCAGCCTGGACAGGGGCAAATACAATGAGCAGTTCTTC
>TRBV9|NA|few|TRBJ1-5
CASSVNGGRQPQHF
TGTGCCAGCAGCGTGAATGGGGGGCGACAGCCCCAGCATTTT
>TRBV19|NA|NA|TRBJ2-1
CASTLRGTPNNEQFF
TGTGCCAGTACCCTACGGGGGACCCCAAACAATGAGCAGTTCTTC
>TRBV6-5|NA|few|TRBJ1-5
CASSLTVDQPQHF
TGTGCCAGCAGTCTCACGGTTGACCAGCCCCAGCATTTT
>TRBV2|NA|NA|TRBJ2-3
CASSERWQAQYF
TGTGCCAGCAGTGAACGCTGGCAGGCGCAGTATTTT
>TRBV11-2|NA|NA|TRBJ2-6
CASTLDQGANVLTF
TGTGCCAGCACCCTGGACCAGGGGGCCAACGTCCTGACTTTC
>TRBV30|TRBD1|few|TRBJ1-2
CAWGLQRTGTLNYGYTF
TGTGCCTGGGGATTACAAAGGACAGGTACTTTGAACTATGGCTACACCTTC